Included here is one T cell receptor (beta chain) sequence, with context. Its antigen remains undetermined. The record has no base qualities; no much larger clone is one base away. This entry is derived from a study (dated by TCRdb to 2012 to 2014). The CDR3 goes from the cysteine to the phenylalanine over 12 residues. Just the 36-base CDR3 DNA is kept, in frame starting at base 1. A distance of 11 bases separates the germline ends of V and J, which lose 4 bases and 7 bases respectively. Per the germline V gene (reference sequence), DFQATT is the CDR1 and SNEGSKA is the CDR2. TCRdb names Illumina Genome Analyzer IIx as the instrument used. In TCRdb, the public reads were trimmed at Q25 with fastp and aligned with MiXCR, with productive beta chains retained. CDR3 protein duplicates are merged, each entry listing the most common genes and DNA. Recorded for this sample are roughly 15,000 distinct CDR3 sequences; around 35% of them occurred a single time. About 16% of the sample is held by the ten biggest clonotypes.

This clonotype was sampled from a human donor. Sequencing was carried out using blood. The rearranged chain carries TRBV20-1 and TRBJ1-5, with the D gene uncertain. The nucleotides read TGCAGTGCTAATGAAGGTGCCCAGCCCCAGCATTTT. It is translated as CSANEGAQPQHF.